These 20 T cell receptor beta chains were all obtained from the same sample, sequenced in a study of blood T cell repertoires in COVID-19. Sequenced by immunoSEQ multiplex PCR; TCRdb stores in-frame clones only, minus some. This sample has 200,000 to 250,000 clones; about 88% occur once, and the top ten carry approximately 2.6%. Sequencing was done on a sample of peripheral blood. These receptors were collected from a woman aged 55-75 years with acute or convalescent COVID-19.

The CDR3 nucleotides read TGCGCCAGCAGCTTGGGTTTTGCAGGGGGCACTGAAGCTTTCTTT. This translates into CASSLGFAGGTEAFF. The chain uses TRBV5-1 and TRBJ1-1; 7 bases are shared with TRBD1. With 0 bases clipped from V and 4 bases from J, the junction kept 6 bases outside the gene matches. This CDR3 is built from 15 residues. The germline CDR1 and CDR2 sequences are SGHRS and YFSETQ.

The gene calls are TRBV2 and TRBJ2-7; TRBD1 might be the D (5 bases). The V gene lost 5 bases and the J gene lost 5 bases, with 13 bases spanning the gap. The CDR3 covers 13 residues. CDR1 is SNHLY, CDR2 FYNNEI, per germline. The CDR3 sequence: CASSSGHFNEQYF. Written as DNA, the CDR3 is TGTGCCAGCAGTTCCGGACACTTTAACGAGCAGTACTTC.

The chain employs TRBV7-9 and TRBJ2-4; D not resolved. Trimming shortened V by 3 bases and J by 2 bases, and 11 bases separated the two germline ends. Germline V gene sequence: CDR1 SEHNR, CDR2 FQNEAQ (reference sequence). The CDR3 is 15 residues long. The CDR3 region has the DNA TGTGCCAGCAGCTTTTACGACAACACCAAAAACATTCAGTACTTC. Translation gives CASSFYDNTKNIQYF.

The chain uses TRBV6-4 and TRBJ1-2; TRBD1 matches 9 bases. From germline, CDR1 is MRHNA and CDR2 SNTAGT. The ends lost 5 bases at V and 8 bases at J; junction bases unmatched: 9. This CDR3 has 14 amino acids. The CDR3 DNA is TGTGCCAGCAGTATTGGAAGGACAGGGGACGGCTACACCTTC. Translation gives CASSIGRTGDGYTF.

The count of this clone is one. The chain uses TRBV3-1 (or the pseudogene TRBV3-2) and TRBJ2-2; a weak D match, TRBD1 (6 bases). Germline CDR1 reads LGHDT; CDR2 reads YNNKEL (reference sequence). V lost 2 bases, J lost 3 bases, and 13 bases lay in between. The length of the CDR3 is 16 residues. CDR3 in amino acids: CASSQPQGKYTGELFF. In nucleotides, the CDR3 is TGTGCCAGCAGCCAACCGCAGGGGAAATACACCGGGGAGCTGTTTTTT.

As DNA, the CDR3 is TGTGCCAGCAGCGTAGGGAACAGGGGTAACTATGGCTACACCTTC. Translated, it gives CASSVGNRGNYGYTF. The V and J genes are TRBV9 and TRBJ1-2; 7 bases line up with TRBD1. Germline CDR1 is SGDLS and CDR2 is YYNGEE. This CDR3 comprises 15 residues. The V and J ends lost 0 bases and 1 base, in that order; junction bases with no gene match: 3.

The rearrangement joins TRBV3-1 (or the pseudogene TRBV3-2) to TRBJ1-2, with TRBD1 identical over 7 bases. Germline trimming cut 3 bases from V and 3 bases from J; bases unmatched to any gene: 10. Germline CDR1 LGHDT, CDR2 YNNKEL (reference sequence). The CDR3 consists of 16 residues. This CDR3 reads CASSHDLRDSYYGYTF. Written as DNA, the CDR3 is TGTGCCAGCAGCCACGACCTCCGGGACAGCTACTATGGCTACACCTTC.

The gene calls are TRBV3-1 (or the pseudogene TRBV3-2) and TRBJ2-5, with D possibly TRBD2 on 6 matching bases. Germline CDR1 is LGHDT and CDR2 is YNNKEL (reference sequence). V was cut by 4 bases and J by 4 bases, with 13 bases left in between. The CDR3 spans 14 residues. CDR3 in DNA: TGTGCCAGCAGCCTTCGGACTACGGGAGAGACCCAGTACTTC. Translating it yields CASSLRTTGETQYF.

The chain employs TRBV27 and TRBJ2-7, with 11 bases identical to TRBD2. The CDR3 covers 17 residues. The trim removed 6 bases at V and 2 bases at J, leaving 12 bases unmatched. The germline gives CDR1 MNHEY, CDR2 SMNVEV (reference sequence). The CDR3 DNA reads as TGTGCCAGCAGCCGAACCTCGACTAGCGGGAAGACCTACGAGCAGTACTTC. Protein: CASSRTSTSGKTYEQYF.

This clone was found once. The chain recombines TRBV2 with TRBJ1-2; 9 bases are shared with TRBD1. Germline-derived CDR1 and CDR2 are SNHLY and FYNNEI. CDR3 size: 15 residues. Germline trimming cut 1 base from V and 6 bases from J; bases unmatched to any gene: 6. CDR3 in DNA: TGTGCCAGCAGTGAAGAAGGGACAGGGTCTGATGGCTACACCTTC. Residues: CASSEEGTGSDGYTF.

This clone was seen more than once but under ten times. The rearrangement joins TRBV19 to TRBJ2-7, with 9 positions matching TRBD1. Germline CDR1 reads LNHDA; CDR2 reads SQIVND (reference sequence). The ends lost 3 bases at V and 3 bases at J; junction bases unmatched: 6. This CDR3 spans 15 amino acids. Here the CDR3 reads CASSMGQGFVYEQYF. The CDR3 nucleotides are TGTGCCAGTAGTATGGGACAGGGTTTTGTCTACGAGCAGTACTTC.

The chain joins TRBV30 to TRBJ1-2; D is perhaps TRBD1 (6 bases). Trimming shortened V by 3 bases and J by 0 bases, and 14 bases separated the two germline ends. This CDR3 has 15 residues. CDR1 is GTSNPN and CDR2 is SVGIG in the germline V gene (reference sequence). As DNA, the CDR3 is TGTGCCTGGAGAGCCGGACAGTTAGCTAACTATGGCTACACCTTC. It specifies CAWRAGQLANYGYTF.

This sequence joins TRBV19 and TRBJ2-3; 11 nucleotides align to TRBD2. CDR1 is LNHDA and CDR2 is SQIVND in the germline V gene (reference sequence). V was pared by 1 base and J by 5 bases, with 14 bases of the junction left unmatched. There are 19 residues in the CDR3. The CDR3 nucleotides read TGTGCCAGTAGTATAGGGCCCGCTCTTAGCGGGGGGGCAGGAGATACGCAGTATTTT. Encoded protein: CASSIGPALSGGAGDTQYF.

The genes are TRBV4-1 and TRBJ2-7, with a weak D call TRBD2 (6 bases). The germline V and J ends were trimmed by 2 bases and 1 base, with 15 bases remaining between them. This CDR3 has 16 residues. Germline-derived CDR1 and CDR2 are MGHRA and YSYEKL. CDR3 loop: CASSQRGGTSSYEQYF. The DNA for the CDR3 is TGCGCCAGCAGCCAAAGGGGCGGGACGAGTTCCTACGAGCAGTACTTC.

The chain has TRBV6-4 and TRBJ1-2; D gene uncertain. Per germline, CDR1 MRHNA and CDR2 SNTAGT. V was trimmed by 3 bases and J by 4 bases, leaving 15 bases between them. The CDR3 contains 15 residues. The CDR3 spells CASSDSGVGGYGYTF. The DNA of the CDR3 is TGTGCCAGCAGTGATTCCGGGGTTGGAGGCTATGGCTACACCTTC.

This rearrangement joins TRBV3-1 (or the pseudogene TRBV3-2) to TRBJ1-2; weak D call: TRBD1 (6 bases). The CDR3 totals 13 residues. Germline V gives CDR1 LGHDT, CDR2 YNNKEL (reference sequence). Deletions cut 4 bases from V and 2 bases from J, with 8 bases between. CDR3 nucleotide sequence: TGTGCCAGCAGCCGGACAGCCAACTATGGCTACACCTTC. Encoded protein: CASSRTANYGYTF.

The J gene is TRBJ2-1, the V gene TRBV10-1; TRBD1 matches at 9 bases. The junction had 8 bases not matched to a gene; V was cut back by 8 bases and J by 9 bases. Germline V lookup: CDR1 WNHNN, CDR2 SYGVQD (reference sequence). The CDR3 runs to 13 residues. CDR3 sequence reads: CASQDRGRGEQFF. In DNA, the CDR3 is TGCGCCAGCCAGGACAGGGGCCGGGGTGAGCAGTTCTTC.

The rearrangement joins TRBV7-2 to TRBJ1-1, with D maybe TRBD1 (6 bases). The ends were cut back, 2 bases at V and 5 bases at J, with 15 bases in the middle. Germline-derived CDR1 and CDR2 are SGHTA and FQGNSA. The CDR3 sequence is 15 residues long. As DNA, the CDR3 is TGTGCCAGCAGCTTACTTGCGGGGGCCGGGACTGAAGCTTTCTTT. Translation gives CASSLLAGAGTEAFF.

This clone has just one count. The rearrangement uses TRBV19 and TRBJ2-2, with TRBD1 as a possible D gene (6 bases). The CDR3 sequence is 15 residues long. The V gene lost 3 bases and the J gene lost 7 bases, with 15 bases spanning the gap. Germline CDR1 and CDR2: LNHDA and SQIVND (reference sequence). The CDR3 sequence: CASSITPGVGGELFF. DNA of the CDR3: TGTGCCAGTAGTATTACCCCAGGGGTAGGCGGGGAGCTGTTTTTT.

The chain uses TRBV2 and TRBJ1-1, with D possibly matching TRBD1 (6 bases). In germline, CDR1 is SNHLY, CDR2 FYNNEI. The CDR3 length is 13 residues. Trimming shortened V by 10 bases and J by 5 bases, and 17 bases separated the two germline ends. CDR3 DNA: TGTGCCACCCACAGCGACCAGGGGACTGAAGCTTTCTTT. It yields the protein CATHSDQGTEAFF.